These 29 T cell receptor beta chains were sequenced from one sample in a study of blood T cell repertoires in COVID-19. Repertoires were generated with immunoSEQ multiplex PCR, while TCRdb's copy carries only in-frame clones and drops some. The sample has roughly 52,000 clones, approximately 88% seen once. The material sequenced was peripheral blood. The source is a human donor in a cohort sampled during active COVID-19.

J is TRBJ2-7 and V is TRBV7-2; D may be TRBD1 (6 bases). V shed 1 base and J shed 2 bases, with 9 bases lying between them. This CDR3 spans 14 amino acids. CDR1 and CDR2 from the germline V gene are SGHTA and FQGNSA. CDR3 in DNA: TGTGCCAGCAGCTTAGGACAGGAGCCCTACGAGCAGTACTTC. Amino acids: CASSLGQEPYEQYF.

The chain is built from TRBV19 and TRBJ1-4; D perhaps matches TRBD1 (6 bases). The CDR3 consists of 15 residues. In germline, CDR1 is LNHDA, CDR2 SQIVND (reference sequence). Trimming took 5 bases from V and 0 from J, leaving 10 bases between them. CDR3 nucleotide sequence: TGTGCCAGTAGTCCCCGACAGGCAACTAATGAAAAACTGTTTTTT. It yields the protein CASSPRQATNEKLFF. Full variable domain (missing parts from reference TRBV19 and TRBJ1-4): DGGITQSPKYLFRKEGQNVTLSCEQNLNHDAMYWYRQDPGQGLRLIYYSQIVNDFQKGDIAEGYSVSREKKESFPLTVTSAQKNPTAFYLCASSPRQATNEKLFFGSGTQLSVL.

Only a few counts were recorded for this clone. The chain recombines TRBV27 with TRBJ2-4, with TRBD2 as a possible D gene (7 bases). Germline V gene sequence: CDR1 MNHEY, CDR2 SMNVEV (reference sequence). The CDR3 runs to 14 residues. The V gene lost 1 base and the J gene lost 5 bases, with 9 bases spanning the gap. CDR3 nucleotide sequence: TGTGCCAGCAGTTTATTAGGGGGGGAAAACATTCAGTACTTC. Translation gives CASSLLGGENIQYF.

This sequence joins TRBV5-1 and TRBJ2-1; 13 positions match TRBD2. Losses at the gene ends were 4 bases for V and 1 base for J; bases not matched to a gene: 5. This CDR3 comprises 17 residues. Germline-derived CDR1 and CDR2 are SGHRS and YFSETQ. The CDR3 loop is CASSLVLAGGSYNEQFF. The CDR3 region has the DNA TGCGCCAGCAGCCTCGTACTAGCGGGGGGGTCCTACAATGAGCAGTTCTTC.

This clone was detected a few times. V usage is TRBV5-1 and J usage is TRBJ1-2; TRBD1 aligns across 7 bases. Unmatched junction bases numbered 0, after V lost 0 bases and J lost 1 base. This CDR3 contains 14 residues. In germline, CDR1 is SGHRS, CDR2 YFSETQ. CDR3: CASSLGQGNYGYTF. The DNA of the CDR3 is TGCGCCAGCAGCTTGGGACAGGGTAACTATGGCTACACCTTC.

The genes are TRBV5-4 and TRBJ1-4; 10 bases are a match to TRBD1. The CDR3 is made up of 17 amino acids. The germline V gene has CDR1 SGHNT and CDR2 YYREEE (reference sequence). J was trimmed by 8 bases and V by 0 bases; bases with no gene match: 10. DNA for the CDR3: TGTGCCAGCAGCTTGGAGGCCGGGACAGGGGTTCAAGAAAAACTGTTTTTT. It is translated as CASSLEAGTGVQEKLFF.

V is TRBV2 and J is TRBJ1-4; possible D gene TRBD1, 6 bases. The CDR3 contains 13 residues. The V gene's germline CDR1 is SNHLY and CDR2 FYNNEI. V lost 4 bases, J lost 7 bases, and 10 bases lay in between. The CDR3 spells CASSGGLGEKLFF. The CDR3 nucleotides are TGTGCCAGCAGTGGGGGGCTGGGTGAAAAACTGTTTTTT.

This rearrangement joins TRBV27 to TRBJ1-4; the match to TRBD1 covers 8 bases. Germline CDR1 is MNHEY and CDR2 is SMNVEV (reference sequence). Germline trimming cut 6 bases from V and 4 bases from J; bases unmatched to any gene: 10. The CDR3 is 16 amino acids. The CDR3 sequence is CASRAFTTGVNEKLFF. CDR3 sequence (DNA): TGTGCCAGCAGGGCCTTTACGACAGGGGTTAATGAAAAACTGTTTTTT.

The chain uses TRBV7-2 and TRBJ2-3, with TRBD1 matching over 7 bases. Trimming at V came to 5 bases and at J to 0 bases, leaving 2 bases not matched to a gene. The CDR3 loop spans 14 amino acids. The germline gives CDR1 SGHTA, CDR2 FQGNSA. CDR3 in amino acids: CASSDRASTDTQYF. The CDR3 nucleotides read TGTGCCAGCAGCGACAGGGCTAGCACAGATACGCAGTATTTT. Full variable domain (outside the CDR3, taken from reference TRBV7-2 and TRBJ2-3): GAGVSQSPSNKVTEKGKDVELRCDPISGHTALYWYRQSLGQGLEFLIYFQGNSAPDKSGLPSDRFSAERTGGSVSTLTIQRTQQEDSAVYLCASSDRASTDTQYFGPGTRLTVL.

The chain combines TRBV6-6 with TRBJ1-1; 9 bases are a match to TRBD1. Germline V gives CDR1 MNHNY, CDR2 SVGAGI (reference sequence). The CDR3 is 16 amino acids. The V gene end was trimmed by 6 bases and the J gene end by 5 bases; junction bases not matched to a gene: 13. The CDR3 coding sequence is TGTGCCAGCAGGCTGGACAGGGGAACTGTGGGGACTGAAGCTTTCTTT. Translation: CASRLDRGTVGTEAFF.

The chain is built from TRBV19 and TRBJ1-2; no firm D call. The CDR3 runs 15 residues. V lost 7 bases to trimming and J lost 0 bases, with 15 bases between them. Germline V gene sequence: CDR1 LNHDA, CDR2 SQIVND (reference sequence). The CDR3 sequence: CASTNDMVSNYGYTF. Written as DNA, the CDR3 is TGTGCCAGTACCAACGACATGGTTTCTAACTATGGCTACACCTTC.

The chain combines TRBV3-1 (or the pseudogene TRBV3-2) with TRBJ1-5, with unresolved D. Germline V gene sequence: CDR1 LGHDT, CDR2 YNNKEL (reference sequence). V was pared by 5 bases and J by 4 bases, with 12 bases between. The CDR3 runs 14 residues. The CDR3 loop is CASSDSGNNQPQHF. In DNA form, the CDR3 reads TGTGCCAGCAGCGATTCAGGTAATAATCAGCCCCAGCATTTT.

The chain uses TRBV27 and TRBJ2-5, with a tentative D call TRBD2 (6 bases). CDR1 is MNHEY, CDR2 SMNVEV, per germline (reference sequence). The CDR3 totals 13 residues. With 5 bases removed from V and 4 bases from J, the gap between germline ends came to 11 bases. The CDR3 region has the DNA TGTGCCAGCAGTCTTCGGGAGACAGAGACCCAGTACTTC. Encoded protein: CASSLRETETQYF.

The gene calls are TRBV9 and TRBJ2-5, with 14 positions matching TRBD2. V lost 4 bases, J lost 2 bases, and 4 bases stayed unmatched. The V gene's germline CDR1 is SGDLS and CDR2 YYNGEE. CDR3 size: 16 residues. CDR3 coding DNA: TGTGCCAGCAGCACCGGGACTAGCGGGGGACAAGAGACCCAGTACTTC. It specifies CASSTGTSGGQETQYF.

This rearrangement joins TRBV12-3 or TRBV12-4 to TRBJ1-2, with D possibly being TRBD1 (5 bases). The CDR3 covers 12 residues. Trimming pared 4 bases from V and 7 bases from J, leaving 10 bases between. The CDR3 DNA is TGTGCCAGCAGTTACTGGACATCTGGCTACACCTTC. Protein: CASSYWTSGYTF.

The chain links TRBV19 to TRBJ2-3; 12 nucleotides line up with TRBD2. The J segment lost 7 bases and the V segment lost 5 bases, leaving 19 bases of the junction unmatched. Germline-derived CDR1 and CDR2 are LNHDA and SQIVND (reference sequence). This CDR3 contains 19 residues. The CDR3 sequence is CASSPAGASGGAARNTQYF. CDR3 DNA sequence: TGTGCCAGTAGTCCCGCGGGGGCTAGCGGGGGGGCCGCTCGAAATACGCAGTATTTT.

V usage is TRBV25-1 and J usage is TRBJ2-6; possibly TRBD1 for D (5 bases). The V and J ends lost 4 bases and 0 bases respectively, with 10 bases between them. The CDR3 totals 16 residues. Germline CDR1 reads MGHDK; CDR2 reads SYGVNS. As DNA, the CDR3 is TGTGCCAGCAGTGGGCACCAGGGCTCTGGGGCCAACGTCCTGACTTTC. Translated, it gives CASSGHQGSGANVLTF.

The chain is built from TRBV2 and TRBJ2-7; tentative D call: TRBD1 (5 bases). The CDR3 spans 14 residues. Trimming shortened V by 2 bases and J by 4 bases, and 12 bases separated the two germline ends. Germline V gives CDR1 SNHLY, CDR2 FYNNEI. In DNA, the CDR3 is TGTGCCAGCAGTGAAAGGGGCAAGAAATACGAGCAGTACTTC. Protein sequence: CASSERGKKYEQYF.

This clone was observed a few times. The chain recombines TRBV19 with TRBJ1-1, with D maybe TRBD1 (5 bases). V was shortened by 7 bases and J by 1 base, with 10 bases between the two germline ends. From germline, CDR1 is LNHDA and CDR2 SQIVND (reference sequence). This CDR3 contains 13 residues. The CDR3 here is CASTRRGNTEAFF. As DNA, the CDR3 is TGTGCCAGTACCCGAAGGGGGAACACTGAAGCTTTCTTT.

This clone has more than one count but fewer than ten. The chain couples TRBV6-5 to TRBJ2-7; 10 bases are a match to TRBD1. CDR1 and CDR2 (germline): MNHEY, SVGAGI. The CDR3 has 16 amino acids. Losses at the gene ends were 2 bases for V and 3 bases for J; bases not matched to a gene: 7. The CDR3 coding sequence is TGTGCCAGCAGTTACCTAGCGACAGGGGGCTTCTACGAGCAGTACTTC. This codes for CASSYLATGGFYEQYF.

This chain uses TRBV9 with TRBJ1-2, with a possible D match to TRBD1 (6 bases). With 3 bases removed from V and 2 bases from J, the gap between germline ends came to 8 bases. The CDR3 runs 13 residues. Germline loops: CDR1 SGDLS, CDR2 YYNGEE. The CDR3: CASSATGNYGYTF. CDR3 in DNA: TGTGCCAGCAGCGCCACAGGGAACTATGGCTACACCTTC.

The V call is TRBV7-9, the J call TRBJ1-4; 7 bases line up with TRBD1. J was trimmed by 6 bases and V by 5 bases; bases with no gene match: 12. Looked up from germline, CDR1 is SEHNR and CDR2 is FQNEAQ (reference sequence). This CDR3 spans 16 amino acids. The CDR3, as DNA: TGTGCCAGCAGCCCCCCCCTTGCAGGGGGTGATGAAAAACTGTTTTTT. It encodes CASSPPLAGGDEKLFF.

This clone was picked up a small number of times. The rearrangement uses TRBV9 and TRBJ2-5; 8 bases map to TRBD2. V dropped 0 bases and J dropped 6; count of bases not matched to a gene: 10. The CDR3 sequence is 16 residues long. Germline CDR1 and CDR2: SGDLS and YYNGEE. CDR3 nucleotide sequence: TGTGCCAGCAGCGTAGGGTTAGCGGGGTCTGGAAAGACCCAGTACTTC. This codes for CASSVGLAGSGKTQYF.

The chain is built from TRBV4-3 and TRBJ2-7, with D possibly matching TRBD2 (5 bases). This CDR3 comprises 15 residues. Germline assignment: CDR1 LGHNA and CDR2 YSLEER. V shed 0 bases and J shed 4 bases, with 13 bases lying between them. CDR3 sequence: CASSQDYREHYEQYF. CDR3 DNA sequence: TGCGCCAGCAGCCAAGACTATCGGGAACATTACGAGCAGTACTTC.

The J gene is TRBJ2-5, the V gene TRBV6-2 or TRBV6-3; 8 positions match TRBD1. The CDR3 runs 13 residues. V lost 5 bases, J lost 5 bases, and 4 bases stayed unmatched. CDR1 is MNHEY and CDR2 is SVGEGT in the germline V gene. The CDR3: CASSPGQVETQYF. The DNA of the CDR3 is TGTGCCAGCAGTCCGGGACAGGTGGAGACCCAGTACTTC.

V and J are TRBV13 and TRBJ2-5; tentative D call: TRBD1 (6 bases). Germline CDR1 reads PRHDT; CDR2 reads FYEKMQ (reference sequence). The CDR3 runs 16 residues. Trimming removed 3 bases at V and 0 bases at J, with 14 bases between. CDR3 DNA sequence: TGTGCCAGCAGCTTTAAGGCAGGGACATACCAAGAGACCCAGTACTTC. It translates to CASSFKAGTYQETQYF.

The chain is built from TRBV6-5 and TRBJ1-1, with D hard to call. The length of the CDR3 is 15 residues. Germline V CDR1 and CDR2: MNHEY, SVGAGI. V was cut by 6 bases and J by 0 bases, with 14 bases left in between. The chain's CDR3 is CASSPHEAMNTEAFF. The CDR3 DNA is TGTGCCAGCAGCCCCCACGAGGCCATGAACACTGAAGCTTTCTTT.

The chain is built from TRBV19 and TRBJ1-5; D might be TRBD1 (5 bases). Trimming stripped 0 bases from V and 4 bases from J, with 13 bases between. The CDR3 loop spans 16 amino acids. Germline CDR1 is LNHDA and CDR2 is SQIVND (reference sequence). The CDR3: CASSIDTGRPNQPQHF. The DNA of the CDR3 is TGTGCCAGTAGTATAGACACAGGACGGCCTAATCAGCCCCAGCATTTT.

This clone was recorded only once. The chain employs TRBV4-3 and TRBJ1-6, with D possibly matching TRBD1 (5 bases). This CDR3 is built from 12 residues. Per germline, CDR1 LGHNA and CDR2 YSLEER. The CDR3: CAGPPQDSPLHF. In nucleotides, the CDR3 is TGCGCGGGGCCCCCGCAGGATTCACCCCTCCACTTT.